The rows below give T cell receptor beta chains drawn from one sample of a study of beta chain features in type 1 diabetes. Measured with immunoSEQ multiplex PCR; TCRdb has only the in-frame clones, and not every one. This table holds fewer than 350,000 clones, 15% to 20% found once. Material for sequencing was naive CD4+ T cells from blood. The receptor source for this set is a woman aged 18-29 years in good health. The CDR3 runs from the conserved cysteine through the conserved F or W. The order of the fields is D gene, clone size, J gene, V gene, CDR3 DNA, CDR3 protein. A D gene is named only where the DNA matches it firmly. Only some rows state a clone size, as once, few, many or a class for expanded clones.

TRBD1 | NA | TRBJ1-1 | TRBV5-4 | TGTGCCAGCAGCCGACAGGGGGCGGCGAACACTGAAGCTTTCTTT | CASSRQGAANTEAFF
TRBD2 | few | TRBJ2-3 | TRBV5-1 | TGCGCCAGCAGCTTGGCGCCTAGCGGGAGTACAGATACGCAGTATTTT | CASSLAPSGSTDTQYF
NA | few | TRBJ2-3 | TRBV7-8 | TGTGCCAGCAGCTCCGAGACAAGCACAGATACGCAGTATTTT | CASSSETSTDTQYF
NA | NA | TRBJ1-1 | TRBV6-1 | TGTGCCAGCAGTGTTCCACAGGGTAGTGGGAACACTGAAGCTTTCTTT | CASSVPQGSGNTEAFF
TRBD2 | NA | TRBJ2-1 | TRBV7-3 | TGTGCCAGCAGGCTAGCGGGGGCCTCCTACAATGAGCAGTTCTTC | CASRLAGASYNEQFF
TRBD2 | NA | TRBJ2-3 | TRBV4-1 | TGCGCCAGCAGTAGCGGGCTAGGCACAGATACGCAGTATTTT | CASSSGLGTDTQYF
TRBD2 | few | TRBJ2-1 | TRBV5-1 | TGCGCCAGCAGCGCCGGACTAGCGGTGTACAATGAGCAGTTCTTC | CASSAGLAVYNEQFF
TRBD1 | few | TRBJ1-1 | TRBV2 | TGTGCCAGCAGTGGACAGGGGATGGCCGGTACTGAAGCTTTCTTT | CASSGQGMAGTEAFF
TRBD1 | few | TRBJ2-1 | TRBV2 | TGTGCCAGCAGCAATGACAGGGTCTCCTACAATGAGCAGTTCTTC | CASSNDRVSYNEQFF
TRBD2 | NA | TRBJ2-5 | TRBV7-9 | TGTGCCAGCAGCCCATACGGGGGTAGCGGGAGAGAGACCCAGTACTTC | CASSPYGGSGRETQYF
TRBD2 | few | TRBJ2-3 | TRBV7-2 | TGTGCCAGCAGGATTAGCGGGGGAGATACGCAGTATTTT | CASRISGGDTQYF
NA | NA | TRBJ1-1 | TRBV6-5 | TGTGCCAGCAGACAGGGATCCACTGAAGCTTTCTTT | CASRQGSTEAFF
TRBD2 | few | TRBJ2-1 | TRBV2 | TGTGCCAGCAGTGAACAGCTTGAATGGGCGGGAGTGGGCAATGAGCAGTTCTTC | CASSEQLEWAGVGNEQFF
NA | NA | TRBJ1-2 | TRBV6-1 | TGTGCCAGCAGTGAAGGGGGAGACTATGGCTACACCTTC | CASSEGGDYGYTF
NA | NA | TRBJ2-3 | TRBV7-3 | TGTGCCAGCAGCCCAGAGGGCCCCTCGTTATCCCAGTATTTT | CASSPEGPSLSQYF
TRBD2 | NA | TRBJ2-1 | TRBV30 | TGTGCCTGGAGTGTCGGGGGGAGCTACAATGAGCAGTTCTTC | CAWSVGGSYNEQFF
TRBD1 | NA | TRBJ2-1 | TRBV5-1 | TGCGCCAGCAGCTTGGCCAGGACAGGGTGGAATGAGCAGTTCTTC | CASSLARTGWNEQFF
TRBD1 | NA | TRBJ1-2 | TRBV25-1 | TGTGCCAGCAGGGAGGGACAGCGCGCGGGCTACACCTTC | CASREGQRAGYTF
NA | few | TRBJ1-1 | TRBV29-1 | TGCAGCGCTGGGGGCGAGGGCACTGAAGCTTTCTTT | CSAGGEGTEAFF
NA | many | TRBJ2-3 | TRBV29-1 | TGCAGCGTGCTCCGAGCGACCGATACGCAGTATTTT | CSVLRATDTQYF
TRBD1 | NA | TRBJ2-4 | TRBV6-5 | TGTGCCAGCAGTTCCCGAATACAGGGGCCACAGAACATTCAGTACTTC | CASSSRIQGPQNIQYF
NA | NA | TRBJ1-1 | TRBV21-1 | TGTGCCAGCAGCAAACCGGACAGGGGAAGGACTGAAGCTTTCTTT | CASSKPDRGRTEAFF
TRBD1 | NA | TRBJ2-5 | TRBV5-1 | TGCGCCAGCAGCAGGGACAGCTTCGAAGAGACCCAGTACTTC | CASSRDSFEETQYF
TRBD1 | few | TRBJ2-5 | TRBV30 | TGTGCCTGGAGTGTAGCGCGGGGGCGGGACAGGGATCGGAAGACCCAGTACTTC | CAWSVARGRDRDRKTQYF
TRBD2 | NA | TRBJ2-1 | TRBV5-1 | TGCGCCAGCAGCCCAGGGACTAGCGGGACCAATGAGCAGTTCTTC | CASSPGTSGTNEQFF
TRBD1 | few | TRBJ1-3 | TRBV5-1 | TGCGCCAGCAGCTTGGGGACAGGGACAGGAAACACCATATATTTT | CASSLGTGTGNTIYF
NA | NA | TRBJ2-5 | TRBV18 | TGTGCCAGCTCACCATCTAGAGGGGAGACCCAGTACTTC | CASSPSRGETQYF
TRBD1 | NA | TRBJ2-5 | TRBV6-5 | TGTGCCAGCAGTTACTCAGGGACAGGGTACGGAGAGACCCAGTACTTC | CASSYSGTGYGETQYF
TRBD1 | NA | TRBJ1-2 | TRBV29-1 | TGCAGCGTCGACCCCGACAGGGAGAGCGGCTACACCTTC | CSVDPDRESGYTF
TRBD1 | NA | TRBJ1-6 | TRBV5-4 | TGTGCCAGCGGGGGACAGGATTCACCCCTCCACTTT | CASGGQDSPLHF
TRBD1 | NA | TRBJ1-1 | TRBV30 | TGTGCCTGGAGCCGACAGGGTGAAGCTTTCTTT | CAWSRQGEAFF
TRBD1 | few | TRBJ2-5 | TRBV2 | TGTGCCAGCAGTGGAGGACAGGGGGCAGGAGAGACCCAGTACTTC | CASSGGQGAGETQYF
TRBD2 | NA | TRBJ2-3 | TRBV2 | TGTGCCAGCAGTTACGGACTAGCAGGAGATACGCAGTATTTT | CASSYGLAGDTQYF
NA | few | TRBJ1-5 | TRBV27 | TGTGCCAGCAGTTTATCCCCGAATCAGCCCCAGCATTTT | CASSLSPNQPQHF
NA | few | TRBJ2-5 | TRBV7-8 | TGTGCCAGCAGCTTACGAATGGGGGCCCAAGAGACCCAGTACTTC | CASSLRMGAQETQYF
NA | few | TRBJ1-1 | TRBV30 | TGTGCCTGGAGTCCCCAGGGGTTCACTGAAGCTTTCTTT | CAWSPQGFTEAFF
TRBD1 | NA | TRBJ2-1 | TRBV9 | TGTGCCAGCAGCGTAGGGGGACAGGGGGCCAATGAGCAGTTCTTC | CASSVGGQGANEQFF
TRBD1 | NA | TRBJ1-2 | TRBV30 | TGTGCCTGGAGTGCCGGGACAGGAAAAGGAGGCTACACCTTC | CAWSAGTGKGGYTF
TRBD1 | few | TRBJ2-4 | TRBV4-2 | TGTGCCAGCAGTTCTGGGGACAGGCTTTTCAAAAACATTCAGTACTTC | CASSSGDRLFKNIQYF
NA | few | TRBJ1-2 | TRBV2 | TGTGCCAGCAGGCGACAGAGCTATGGCTACACCTTC | CASRRQSYGYTF
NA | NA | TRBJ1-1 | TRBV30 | TGTGCCTGGAGTACCTGGGGAGGGACTGAAGCTTTCTTT | CAWSTWGGTEAFF
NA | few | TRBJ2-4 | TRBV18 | TGTGCCAGCTCACCCGGACAGAGAAACATTCAGTACTTC | CASSPGQRNIQYF
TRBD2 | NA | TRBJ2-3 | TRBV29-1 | TGCAGCGGGAGACTAGCGGGGCTCACAGATACGCAGTATTTT | CSGRLAGLTDTQYF
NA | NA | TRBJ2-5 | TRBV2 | TGTGCCAGCAGAGGGACTTTTGAGTACCAAGAGACCCAGTACTTC | CASRGTFEYQETQYF
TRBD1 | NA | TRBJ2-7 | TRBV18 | TGTGCCAGCTCAACCGGGACAGATTCCTACGAGCAGTACTTC | CASSTGTDSYEQYF
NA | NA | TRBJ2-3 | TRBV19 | TGTGCCAGTAGTATAGCCGGCGGCGGCGCAGATACGCAGTATTTT | CASSIAGGGADTQYF